The text below deals with one T cell receptor beta chain. Its target is unknown. The CDR3 consists of 16 residues. Germline-derived CDR1 and CDR2 are SGDLS and YYNGEE. V shed 0 bases and J shed 4 bases, with 16 bases lying between them. This sample was included in a study of shared clonotypes between healthy human individuals. Study overall: CD4 naive and CD4 memory each took three plates per donor, while CD8 naive took two and CD8 memory one.

Study-level results: Around 5% was the fraction of naive CD4 clonotypes found shared across a few donors. In general, naive subsets displayed greater estimated richness than memory subsets did. Among non-shared clonotypes, generation probabilities were lower than among those shared by all four donors.

Assay: immunoSEQ multiplex PCR; the TCRdb copy retains only in-frame clones and omits some. In the table there are some 1 million clones, about 80% of which are singletons. This receptor was obtained from a man aged 18-30 years in good health. This sequence joins TRBV9 and TRBJ2-5, with D hard to call. Sequencing was performed on memory CD4+ T cells sorted from blood. Subset in this sample: CD45RA-negative fraction. CDR3 in amino acids: CASSVEGGVRGETQYF. The DNA of the CDR3 is TGTGCCAGCAGCGTAGAAGGTGGGGTACGCGGAGAGACCCAGTACTTC. The variable domain in full, with the rest retrieved from reference TRBV9 and TRBJ2-5, is DSGVTQTPKHLITATGQRVTLRCSPRSGDLSVYWYQQSLDQGLQFLIQYYNGEERAKGNILERFSAQQFPDLHSELNLSSLELGDSALYFCASSVEGGVRGETQYFGPGTRLLVL.